Following are 15 T cell receptor beta chains from one sample sequenced in a study of cytomegalovirus exposure and HLA in healthy donors. The PCR was carried out with 60 Vbeta primers and 13 Jbeta primers. Some clones are missing from TCRdb's copy, which holds only in-frame ones; the method was immunoSEQ multiplex PCR. Of 98,000 or so clones in the sample, around 80% are singletons; the top ten hold roughly 1.8%. The sequenced sample consisted of PBMCs. Receptors originate from a woman aged 40 to 49 in good health and CMV-seronegative.

The rearrangement joins TRBV18 to TRBJ2-2; D is uncertain. CDR1 is KGHSH, CDR2 LQKENI, per germline. Trimming removed 2 bases from V and 0 bases from J, with 13 bases in between. This CDR3 has 17 amino acids. CDR3 in amino acids: CASSPREVEPNTGELFF. CDR3 coding DNA: TGTGCCAGCTCACCAAGAGAAGTGGAGCCGAACACCGGGGAGCTGTTTTTT. The complete variable domain, with remaining parts taken from reference TRBV18 and TRBJ2-2, reads NAGVMQNPRHLVRRRGQEARLRCSPMKGHSHVYWYRQLPEEGLKFMVYLQKENIIDESGMPKERFSAEFPKEGPSILRIQQVVRGDSAAYFCASSPREVEPNTGELFFGEGSRLTVL.

The chain couples TRBV19 to TRBJ2-1; 7 bases agree with TRBD2. The CDR3 has 16 residues. The V segment lost 3 bases and the J segment 7 bases; nucleotides outside the gene matches: 12. The germline CDR1 and CDR2 sequences are LNHDA and SQIVND (reference sequence). The CDR3 bases are TGTGCCAGTAGTATTAGCGGGCAGGGTCGGTGGAATGAGCAGTTCTTC. It is translated as CASSISGQGRWNEQFF.

The rearrangement uses TRBV7-8 and TRBJ1-6; D is undetermined. Germline assignment: CDR1 SGHVS and CDR2 FQNEAQ. Trimming pared 2 bases from V and 3 bases from J, leaving 8 bases between. The CDR3 is 15 residues long. The CDR3 sequence is CASSLMSGYNSPLHF. The CDR3 DNA reads TGTGCCAGCAGCTTAATGTCGGGCTATAATTCACCCCTCCACTTT.

The chain uses TRBV18 and TRBJ2-6; a possible D gene is TRBD2 (6 bases). The CDR3 length is 15 residues. V was trimmed by 4 bases and J by 2 bases, leaving 9 bases between them. Germline V CDR1 and CDR2: KGHSH, LQKENI. CDR3 nucleotides: TGTGCCAGCTCACTGGGGGAGGCTGGGGCCAACGTCCTGACTTTC. Protein product: CASSLGEAGANVLTF.

V gene TRBV4-3 combines with J gene TRBJ2-6, with 7 nucleotides matching TRBD2. The germline V gene has CDR1 LGHNA and CDR2 YSLEER. V shed 4 bases and J 0 bases; nucleotides not matched to a gene: 3. The CDR3 is made up of 16 amino acids. CDR3 sequence: CASSPGEGSGANVLTF. CDR3 DNA sequence: TGCGCCAGCAGCCCGGGGGAGGGCTCTGGGGCCAACGTCCTGACTTTC.

This clone was detected once. J is TRBJ2-3 and V is TRBV7-8, with 9 bases aligning to TRBD2. Germline CDR1 SGHVS, CDR2 FQNEAQ. Losses at the gene ends were 4 bases for V and 6 bases for J; bases not matched to a gene: 5. The CDR3 is 14 residues long. CDR3 protein: CASSYSGSGDTQYF. In nucleotides, the CDR3 is TGTGCCAGCAGCTATAGCGGGAGCGGGGATACGCAGTATTTT.

This clone turned up a few times. The rearrangement uses TRBV15 and TRBJ1-4; D ambiguous. The V gene's germline CDR1 is LNHNV and CDR2 YYDKDF (reference sequence). V shed 0 bases and J shed 7 bases, with 9 bases lying between them. This CDR3 has 14 residues. CDR3 region: CATSRDRQAEKLFF. The CDR3 bases are TGTGCCACCAGCAGAGATAGGCAGGCTGAAAAACTGTTTTTT.

The chain links TRBV27 to TRBJ1-2; the match to TRBD1 covers 10 bases. Germline CDR1 MNHEY, CDR2 SMNVEV (reference sequence). CDR3 size: 16 residues. Trimming removed 6 bases from V and 5 bases from J; junction bases left unmatched: 12. CDR3 sequence: CASSIRQGARGYGYTF. The CDR3 region has the DNA TGTGCCAGCAGCATCCGACAGGGGGCGCGTGGATATGGCTACACCTTC.

This CDR3 is CASSERGLAGVGFAYEQYF. The CDR3 bases are TGTGCCAGCAGTGAAAGAGGACTAGCGGGAGTTGGGTTCGCCTACGAGCAGTACTTC. The rearrangement joins TRBV2 to TRBJ2-7; 13 nucleotides line up with TRBD2. The V gene end was trimmed by 2 bases and the J gene end by 2 bases; junction bases not matched to a gene: 12. Germline CDR1 SNHLY, CDR2 FYNNEI. CDR3 length: 19 residues.

This clone was found a few times. V is TRBV6-5 and J is TRBJ2-3, with D maybe TRBD2 (5 bases). Trimming removed 4 bases at V and 4 bases at J, with 12 bases between. CDR1 MNHEY and CDR2 SVGAGI come from the germline V gene. The CDR3 is made up of 14 amino acids. The CDR3 here is CASSFGLAADTQYF. CDR3 in DNA: TGTGCCAGCAGTTTCGGACTCGCGGCAGATACGCAGTATTTT.

The chain employs TRBV7-2 and TRBJ2-1, with 13 bases matching TRBD2. The germline V gene has CDR1 SGHTA and CDR2 FQGNSA. This CDR3 comprises 18 residues. V lost 3 bases to trimming and J lost 2 bases; unmatched junction nucleotides: 7. In DNA, the CDR3 is TGTGCCAGCAGCTTCCGGACTAGCGGGAGACTCACCTACAATGAGCAGTTCTTC. It yields the protein CASSFRTSGRLTYNEQFF.

The V and J genes are TRBV6-1 and TRBJ2-3; 7 nucleotides match TRBD1. This CDR3 region has 14 residues. Trimming cost V 3 bases and J 4 bases; bases outside gene matches: 4. The germline V gene has CDR1 MNHNS and CDR2 SASEGT. The DNA of the CDR3 is TGTGCCAGCAGTGACAGGGGGAAGTCAGATACGCAGTATTTT. This codes for CASSDRGKSDTQYF.

This sequence joins TRBV11-2 and TRBJ1-3; 10 nucleotides align to TRBD1. With 5 bases clipped from V and 0 bases from J, the junction kept 7 bases outside the gene matches. Germline V gives CDR1 SGHAT, CDR2 FQNNGV. The CDR3 runs 17 residues. The CDR3 loop reads CASSQGQGSDSGNTIYF. The CDR3 DNA reads as TGTGCCAGCAGCCAGGGACAGGGGTCGGACTCTGGAAACACCATATATTTT.

The chain uses TRBV27 and TRBJ2-1; the D is unclear. Germline V gene lookup returns CDR1 MNHEY and CDR2 SMNVEV (reference sequence). This CDR3 is 16 amino acids long. Trimming took off 0 bases at V and 2 bases at J, with 11 bases between the two ends. DNA for the CDR3: TGTGCCAGCAGTTTATCGGCAGGAACACCCTACAATGAGCAGTTCTTC. Protein sequence: CASSLSAGTPYNEQFF.

The rearrangement uses TRBV2 and TRBJ1-2; TRBD1 matches 7 bases. Per the germline V gene, CDR1 is SNHLY and CDR2 is FYNNEI. Losses at the gene ends were 3 bases for V and 3 bases for J; bases not matched to a gene: 7. The CDR3 totals 15 residues. This CDR3 reads CASSEFRQGDYGYTF. The CDR3 DNA reads TGTGCCAGCAGTGAGTTCCGACAGGGAGACTATGGCTACACCTTC.